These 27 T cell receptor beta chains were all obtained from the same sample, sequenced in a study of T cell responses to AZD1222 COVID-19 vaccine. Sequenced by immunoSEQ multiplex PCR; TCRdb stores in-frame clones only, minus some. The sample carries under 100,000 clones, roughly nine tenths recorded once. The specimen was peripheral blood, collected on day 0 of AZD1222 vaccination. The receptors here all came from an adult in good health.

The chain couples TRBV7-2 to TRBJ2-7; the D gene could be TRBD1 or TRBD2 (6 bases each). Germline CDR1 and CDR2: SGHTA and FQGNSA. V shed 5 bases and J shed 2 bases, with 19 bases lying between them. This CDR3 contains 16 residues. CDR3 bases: TGTGCCAGCAGCAAGAGGGCAGGAGGGGGGCCCTACGAGCAGTACTTC. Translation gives CASSKRAGGGPYEQYF.

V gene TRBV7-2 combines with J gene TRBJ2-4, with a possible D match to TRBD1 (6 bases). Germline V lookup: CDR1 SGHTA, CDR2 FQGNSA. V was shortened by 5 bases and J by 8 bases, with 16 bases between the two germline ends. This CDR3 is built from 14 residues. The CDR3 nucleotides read TGTGCCAGCAGCCCTCACAGGGATAGGGACATTCAGTACTTC. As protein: CASSPHRDRDIQYF.

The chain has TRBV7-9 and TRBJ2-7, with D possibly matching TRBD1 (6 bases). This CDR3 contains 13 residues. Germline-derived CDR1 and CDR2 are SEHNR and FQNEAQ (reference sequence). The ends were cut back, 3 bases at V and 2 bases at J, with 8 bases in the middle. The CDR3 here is CASSFPGAYEQYF. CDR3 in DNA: TGTGCCAGCAGCTTTCCAGGGGCCTACGAGCAGTACTTC.

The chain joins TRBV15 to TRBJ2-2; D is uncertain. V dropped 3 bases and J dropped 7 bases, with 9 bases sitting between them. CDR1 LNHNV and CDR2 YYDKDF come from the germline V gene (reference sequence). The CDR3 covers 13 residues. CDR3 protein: CATSRGGIGELFF. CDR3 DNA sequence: TGTGCCACCAGCAGGGGCGGTATCGGGGAGCTGTTTTTT. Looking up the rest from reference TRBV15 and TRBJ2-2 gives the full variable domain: DAMVIQNPRYQVTQFGKPVTLSCSQTLNHNVMYWYQQKSSQAPKLLFHYYDKDFNNEADTPDNFQSRRPNTSFCFLDIRSPGLGDTAMYLCATSRGGIGELFFGEGSRLTVL.

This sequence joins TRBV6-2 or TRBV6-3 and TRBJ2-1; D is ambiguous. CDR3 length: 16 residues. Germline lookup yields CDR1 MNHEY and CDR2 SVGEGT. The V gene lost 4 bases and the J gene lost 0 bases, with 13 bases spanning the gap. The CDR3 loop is CASSSWVLSSYNEQFF. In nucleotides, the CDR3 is TGTGCCAGCAGTTCCTGGGTCCTAAGCTCCTACAATGAGCAGTTCTTC.

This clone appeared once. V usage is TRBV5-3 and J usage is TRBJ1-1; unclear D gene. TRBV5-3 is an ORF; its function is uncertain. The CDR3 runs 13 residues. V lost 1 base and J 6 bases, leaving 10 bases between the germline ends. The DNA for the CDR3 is TGTGCCAGAAGCTTGTGCCCTGGCCCTGAAGCTTTCTTT. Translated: CARSLCPGPEAFF.

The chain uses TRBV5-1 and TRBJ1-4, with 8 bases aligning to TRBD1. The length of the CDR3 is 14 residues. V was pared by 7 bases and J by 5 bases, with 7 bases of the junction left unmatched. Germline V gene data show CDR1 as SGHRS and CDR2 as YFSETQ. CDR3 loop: CASARTGFNEKLFF. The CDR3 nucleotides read TGCGCCAGCGCCCGGACAGGGTTCAATGAAAAACTGTTTTTT.

CDR3 protein: CASSQQGLSYNSPLHF. CDR3 nucleotide sequence: TGTGCCAGCAGCCAACAGGGCCTCTCCTATAATTCACCCCTCCACTTT. The gene calls are TRBV3-1 (or the pseudogene TRBV3-2) and TRBJ1-6, with D possibly TRBD1 on 5 matching bases. CDR3 length: 16 amino acids. Germline V gene sequence: CDR1 LGHDT, CDR2 YNNKEL (reference sequence). V gave up 2 bases and J gave up 0 bases, with 8 bases separating them.

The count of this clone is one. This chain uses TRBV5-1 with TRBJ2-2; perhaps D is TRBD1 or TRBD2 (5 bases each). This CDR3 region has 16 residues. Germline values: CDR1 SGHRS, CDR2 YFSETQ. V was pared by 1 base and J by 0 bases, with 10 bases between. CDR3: CASSLTGTSNTGELFF. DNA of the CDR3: TGCGCCAGCAGCTTGACCGGGACCTCGAACACCGGGGAGCTGTTTTTT.

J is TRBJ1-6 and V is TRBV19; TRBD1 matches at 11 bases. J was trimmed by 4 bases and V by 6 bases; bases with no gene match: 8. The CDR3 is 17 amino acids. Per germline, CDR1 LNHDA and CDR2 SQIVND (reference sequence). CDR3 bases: TGTGCCAGTAGCCCGGACAGGGGGCAAGTTTATAATTCACCCCTCCACTTT. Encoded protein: CASSPDRGQVYNSPLHF.

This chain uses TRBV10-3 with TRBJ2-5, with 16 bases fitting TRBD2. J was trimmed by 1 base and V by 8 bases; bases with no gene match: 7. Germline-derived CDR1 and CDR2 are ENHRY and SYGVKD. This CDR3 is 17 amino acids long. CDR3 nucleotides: TGTGCCATCGGGACTAGCGGGGGGGCCCCGCTCCAAGAGACCCAGTACTTC. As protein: CAIGTSGGAPLQETQYF.

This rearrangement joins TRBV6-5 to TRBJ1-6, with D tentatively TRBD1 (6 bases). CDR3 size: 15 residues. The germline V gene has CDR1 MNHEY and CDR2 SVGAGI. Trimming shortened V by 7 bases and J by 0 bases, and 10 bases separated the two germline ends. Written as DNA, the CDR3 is TGTGCCAGCAAAACAGGGAGCTCCTATAATTCACCCCTCCACTTT. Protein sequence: CASKTGSSYNSPLHF.

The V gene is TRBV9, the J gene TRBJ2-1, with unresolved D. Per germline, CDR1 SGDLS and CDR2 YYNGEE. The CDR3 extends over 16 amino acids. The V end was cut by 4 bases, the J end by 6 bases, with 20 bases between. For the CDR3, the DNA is TGTGCCAGCAGCCCCATGGCCCGCTCAAGCTCCAATGAGCAGTTCTTC. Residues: CASSPMARSSSNEQFF.

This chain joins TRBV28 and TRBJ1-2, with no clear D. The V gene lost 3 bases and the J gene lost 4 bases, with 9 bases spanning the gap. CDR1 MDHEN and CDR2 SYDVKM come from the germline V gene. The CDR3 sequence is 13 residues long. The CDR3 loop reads CASSLRTSYGYTF. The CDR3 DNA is TGTGCCAGCAGTTTGCGGACGTCCTATGGCTACACCTTC.

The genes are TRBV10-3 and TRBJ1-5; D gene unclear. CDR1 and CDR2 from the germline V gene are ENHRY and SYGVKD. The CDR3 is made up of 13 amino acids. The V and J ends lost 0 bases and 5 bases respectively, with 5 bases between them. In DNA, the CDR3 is TGTGCCATCAGTGAGTCGGGCGATCAGCCCCAGCATTTT. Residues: CAISESGDQPQHF.

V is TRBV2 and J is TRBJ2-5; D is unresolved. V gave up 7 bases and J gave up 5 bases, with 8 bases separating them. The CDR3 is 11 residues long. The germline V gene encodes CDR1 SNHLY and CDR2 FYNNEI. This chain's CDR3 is CASTTLETQYF. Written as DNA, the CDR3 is TGTGCCAGCACTACATTGGAGACCCAGTACTTC.

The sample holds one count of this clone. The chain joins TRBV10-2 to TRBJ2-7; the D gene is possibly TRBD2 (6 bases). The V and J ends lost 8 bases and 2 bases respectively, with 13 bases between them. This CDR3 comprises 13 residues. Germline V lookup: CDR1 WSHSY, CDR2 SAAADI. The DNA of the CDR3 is TGCGCCAGCCGCCCCTCGGGAGCCTACGAGCAGTACTTC. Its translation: CASRPSGAYEQYF.

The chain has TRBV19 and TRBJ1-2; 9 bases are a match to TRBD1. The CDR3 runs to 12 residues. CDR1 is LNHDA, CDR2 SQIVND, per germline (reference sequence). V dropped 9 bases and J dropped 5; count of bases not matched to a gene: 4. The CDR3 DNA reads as TGTGCCAGCCGGGACAGGGTTTATGGCTACACCTTC. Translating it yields CASRDRVYGYTF.

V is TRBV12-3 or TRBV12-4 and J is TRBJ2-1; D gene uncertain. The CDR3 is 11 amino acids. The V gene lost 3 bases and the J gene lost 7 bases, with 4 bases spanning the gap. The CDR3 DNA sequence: TGTGCCAGCAGTTTTTGGAATGAGCAGTTCTTC. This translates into CASSFWNEQFF.

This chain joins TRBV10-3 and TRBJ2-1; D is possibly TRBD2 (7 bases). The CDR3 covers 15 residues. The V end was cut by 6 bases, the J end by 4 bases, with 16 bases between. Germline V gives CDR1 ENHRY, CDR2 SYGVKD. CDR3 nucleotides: TGTGCCATCAGCCCCGTGGGGGGGCAATACAATGAGCAGTTCTTC. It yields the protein CAISPVGGQYNEQFF.

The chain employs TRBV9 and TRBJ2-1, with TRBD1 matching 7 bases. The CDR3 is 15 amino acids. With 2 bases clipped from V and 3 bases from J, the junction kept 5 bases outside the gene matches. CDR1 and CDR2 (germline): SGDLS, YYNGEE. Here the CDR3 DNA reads TGTGCCAGCAGCGTCAGACAGGGTGACTACAATGAGCAGTTCTTC. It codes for CASSVRQGDYNEQFF.

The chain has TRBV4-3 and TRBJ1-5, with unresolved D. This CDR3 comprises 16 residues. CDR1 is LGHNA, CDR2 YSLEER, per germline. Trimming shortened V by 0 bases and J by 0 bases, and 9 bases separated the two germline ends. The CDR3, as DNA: TGCGCCAGCAGCCAAGATGGGCCTTATAGCAATCAGCCCCAGCATTTT. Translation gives CASSQDGPYSNQPQHF.

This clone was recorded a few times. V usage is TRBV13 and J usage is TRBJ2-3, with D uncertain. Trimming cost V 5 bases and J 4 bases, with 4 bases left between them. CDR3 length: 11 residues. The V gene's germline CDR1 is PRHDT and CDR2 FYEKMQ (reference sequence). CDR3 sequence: CASSVSDTQYF. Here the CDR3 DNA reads TGTGCCAGCAGCGTGTCAGATACGCAGTATTTT.

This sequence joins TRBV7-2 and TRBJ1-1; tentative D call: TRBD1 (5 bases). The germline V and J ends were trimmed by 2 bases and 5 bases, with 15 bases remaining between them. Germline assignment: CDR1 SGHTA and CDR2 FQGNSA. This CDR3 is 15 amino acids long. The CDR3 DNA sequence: TGTGCCAGCAGCTTATATTCCCCAGGGCGTACTGAAGCTTTCTTT. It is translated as CASSLYSPGRTEAFF. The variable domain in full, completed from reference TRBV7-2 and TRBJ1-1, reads GAGVSQSPSNKVTEKGKDVELRCDPISGHTALYWYRQSLGQGLEFLIYFQGNSAPDKSGLPSDRFSAERTGGSVSTLTIQRTQQEDSAVYLCASSLYSPGRTEAFFGQGTRLTVV.

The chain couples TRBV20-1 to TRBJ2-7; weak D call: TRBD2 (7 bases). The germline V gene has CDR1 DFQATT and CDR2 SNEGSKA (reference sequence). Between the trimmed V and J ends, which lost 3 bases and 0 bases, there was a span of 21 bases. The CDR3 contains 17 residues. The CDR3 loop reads CSASPLGATSFSYEQYF. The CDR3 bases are TGCAGTGCTAGTCCCCTGGGGGCGACTAGCTTCTCCTACGAGCAGTACTTC.

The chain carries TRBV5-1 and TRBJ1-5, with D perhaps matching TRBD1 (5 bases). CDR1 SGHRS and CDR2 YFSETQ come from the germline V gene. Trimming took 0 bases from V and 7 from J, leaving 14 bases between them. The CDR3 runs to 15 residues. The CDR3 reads CASSLASGKGQPQHF. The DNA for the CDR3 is TGCGCCAGCAGCTTGGCCTCAGGGAAGGGCCAGCCCCAGCATTTT.

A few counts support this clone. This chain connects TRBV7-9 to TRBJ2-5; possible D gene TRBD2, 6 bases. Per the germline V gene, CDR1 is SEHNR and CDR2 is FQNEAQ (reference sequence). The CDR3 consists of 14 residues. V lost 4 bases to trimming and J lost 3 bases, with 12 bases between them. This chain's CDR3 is CASSSTRGKETQYF. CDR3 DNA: TGTGCCAGCAGCTCAACCCGGGGGAAAGAGACCCAGTACTTC. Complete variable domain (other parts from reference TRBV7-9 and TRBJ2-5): DTGVSQNPRHKITKRGQNVTFRCDPISEHNRLYWYRQTLGQGPEFLTYFQNEAQLEKSRLLSDRFSAERPKGSFSTLEIQRTEQGDSAMYLCASSSTRGKETQYFGPGTRLLVL.